This T cell receptor (beta chain) was documented in a study of cytomegalovirus exposure and HLA in healthy donors. General study points: Further analysis was carried out later, and it showed several of the most significant clusters appearing linked to common viral pathogens.

PCR primers comprised 60 Vbeta and 13 Jbeta primers. In the original processing: Later work found approximately 80 million unique TCR beta chains, with roughly 11 million shared. Clones were sequenced by immunoSEQ multiplex PCR, and TCRdb holds only the in-frame ones, with some missing. The V and J calls and the clone size are those of that table, but D and trimming were determined from the DNA. Counted here are about 80,000 clones, less than 85% occurring once; the ten biggest clones make up around 15%. The V segment lost 1 base and the J segment 4 bases; nucleotides outside the gene matches: 5. This CDR3 has 16 residues. Germline CDR1 and CDR2: LGHNA and YSLEER. By proportion, this clone is large. Its antigen is not known. The records omit this donor's CMV serostatus.

The sequence was collected from a human donor in good health. The rearrangement joins TRBV4-3 to TRBJ2-2; 8 bases are a match to TRBD2. The sample taken for sequencing was PBMCs. The CDR3 protein is CASSQAGGQITGELFF. CDR3 coding DNA: TGCGCCAGCAGCCAAGCGGGGGGGCAGATCACCGGGGAGCTGTTTTTT.